The entry that follows covers one T cell receptor beta chain sequence. The antigen is not known. This sample stems from a study of beta chain features in type 1 diabetes. Findings of the study overall: Among all four CD4+ subsets, Type 1 diabetes patients had TCRB CDR3s that were moderately but significantly shorter. Cells expressing TCR highly could be over-represented by cDNA sequencing.

Sequenced material consisted of expressed TCRB transcripts (all of the isolated RNA was reverse transcribed). Produced via immunoSEQ multiplex PCR; TCRdb's table is partial and in-frame only. The sample yields about 270,000 clones, 13% to 15% seen once. On average, the one heparinised blood draw given by each donor was approximately 100 mL. Germline V gene data show CDR1 as SGHNT and CDR2 as YYREEE (reference sequence). The CDR3 length is 16 residues. The junction had 5 bases not matched to a gene; V was cut back by 3 bases and J by 5 bases. This receptor was obtained from a man under 40 with type 1 diabetes. The chain employs TRBV5-4 and TRBJ2-2, with 12 bases that match TRBD2. Sequencing was done on a sample of naive CD4+ T cells from blood. The DNA of the CDR3 is TGTGCCAGCAGCTCCCCGACTAGCGGGGGAACCGGGGAGCTGTTTTTT. Its protein product is CASSSPTSGGTGELFF. The entire variable domain, with the rest obtained from reference TRBV5-4 and TRBJ2-2, is as follows: ETGVTQSPTHLIKTRGQQVTLRCSSQSGHNTVSWYQQALGQGPQFIFQYYREEENGRGNFPPRFSGLQFPNYSSELNVNALELDDSALYLCASSSPTSGGTGELFFGEGSRLTVL.